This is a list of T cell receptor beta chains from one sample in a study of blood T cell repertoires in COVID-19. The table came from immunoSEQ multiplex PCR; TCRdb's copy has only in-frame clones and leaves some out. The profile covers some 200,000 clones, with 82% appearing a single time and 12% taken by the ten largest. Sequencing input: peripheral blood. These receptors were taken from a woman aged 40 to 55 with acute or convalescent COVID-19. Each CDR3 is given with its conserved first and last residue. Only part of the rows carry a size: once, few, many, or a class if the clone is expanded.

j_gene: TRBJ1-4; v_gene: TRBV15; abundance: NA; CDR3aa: CATSRPADSWDEKLFF
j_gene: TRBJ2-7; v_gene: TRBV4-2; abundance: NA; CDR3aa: CASSQGSGGPYEQYF
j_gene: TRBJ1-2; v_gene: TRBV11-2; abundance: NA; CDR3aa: CASSLERTAGGYTF
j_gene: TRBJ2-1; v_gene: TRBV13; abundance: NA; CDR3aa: CASSSGSSYNEQFF
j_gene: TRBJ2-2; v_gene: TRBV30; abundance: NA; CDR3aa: CARGEDTNTGELFF
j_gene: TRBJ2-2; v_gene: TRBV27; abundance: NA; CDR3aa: CASSGASGKRTGELFF
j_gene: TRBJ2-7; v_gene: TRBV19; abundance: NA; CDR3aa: CASSPRTSGMAGYEQYF
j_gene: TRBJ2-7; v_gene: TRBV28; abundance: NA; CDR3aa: CASSLVASGFFSSYEQYF
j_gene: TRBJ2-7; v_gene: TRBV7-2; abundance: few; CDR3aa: CASSPAGSGVSYEQYF
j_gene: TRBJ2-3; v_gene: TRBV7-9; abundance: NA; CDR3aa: CASSSYVASGSADTQYF
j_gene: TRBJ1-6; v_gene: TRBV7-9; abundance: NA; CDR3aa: CASSLQGLRDSPLHF
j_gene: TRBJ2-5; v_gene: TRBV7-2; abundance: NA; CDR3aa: CASSLGGGRKETQYF
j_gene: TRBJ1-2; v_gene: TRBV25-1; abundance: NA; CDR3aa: CASSDSLRHTYGYTF